Included here is one TCR beta chain sequence, with context. Researchers ran the PCR with 60 Vbeta and 13 Jbeta primers. The table came from immunoSEQ multiplex PCR; TCRdb's copy has only in-frame clones and leaves some out. The specimen's table records around 200,000 clones. Trimming took 0 bases from V and 0 from J, leaving 11 bases between them. The CDR3 loop spans 16 amino acids. In germline, CDR1 is PRHDT, CDR2 FYEKMQ (reference sequence). The source of the sample is a study of cytomegalovirus exposure and HLA in healthy donors. This chain uses TRBV13 with TRBJ1-2; D call uncertain. The sequence came from a woman aged 25 to 39 in good health and CMV-seropositive. Sequenced sample: PBMCs. The CDR3 sequence: CASSLGLTEANYGYTF. For the CDR3, the DNA is TGTGCCAGCAGCTTAGGACTAACTGAAGCTAACTATGGCTACACCTTC.